This T cell receptor (beta chain) stems from a study of blood T cell repertoires in COVID-19. Study at large: The United States, Italy and Spain supplied acute and convalescent COVID-19 samples.

Germline V gives CDR1 SNHLY, CDR2 FYNNEI. This CDR3 contains 13 residues. V dropped 6 bases and J dropped 7; count of bases not matched to a gene: 4. Some clones are missing from TCRdb's copy, which holds only in-frame ones; the method was immunoSEQ multiplex PCR. The sample shows about 160,000 clones, more than 75% of them seen only once. The receptor comes from a man between 65 and 79 years old with acute or convalescent COVID-19. The V and J genes are TRBV2 and TRBJ1-5, with 9 bases matching TRBD1. Sequencing input: peripheral blood. The CDR3 DNA reads as TGTGCCAGCAGAGGGACAGGGACCCAGCCCCAGCATTTT. Its translation is CASRGTGTQPQHF.